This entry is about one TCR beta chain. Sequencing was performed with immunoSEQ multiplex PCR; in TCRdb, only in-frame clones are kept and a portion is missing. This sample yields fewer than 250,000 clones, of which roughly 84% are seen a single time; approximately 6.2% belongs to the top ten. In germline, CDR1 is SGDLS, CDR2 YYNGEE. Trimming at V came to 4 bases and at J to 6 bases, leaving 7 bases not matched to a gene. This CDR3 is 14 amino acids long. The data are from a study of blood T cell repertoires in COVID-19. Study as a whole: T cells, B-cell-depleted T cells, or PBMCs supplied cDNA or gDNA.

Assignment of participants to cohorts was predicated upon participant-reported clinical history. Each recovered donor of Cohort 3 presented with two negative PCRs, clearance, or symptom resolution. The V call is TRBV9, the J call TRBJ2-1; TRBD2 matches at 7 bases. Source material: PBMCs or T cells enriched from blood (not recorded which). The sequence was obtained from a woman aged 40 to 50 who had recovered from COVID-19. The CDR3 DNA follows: TGTGCCAGCAGCAAGGGAGGGCCAGGCAATGAGCAGTTCTTC. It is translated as CASSKGGPGNEQFF.